The T cell receptor (beta chain) under discussion was sequenced for a study of T cell responses to AZD1222 COVID-19 vaccine. Findings and limits, study-wide: It was only a handful of AZD1222 recipients who were seropositive at baseline. Nearly half of spike-specific TCRs reportedly go after variant regions that carry no mutations. Repertoire collection took place solely once the T cell response had peaked. Spike was spanned by vaccine-associated CD4 TCRs, which were dominant at 160-218 and 743-854.

Germline assignment: CDR1 SGHRS and CDR2 YFSETQ. V lost 0 bases and J lost 2, with 9 bases in between. The CDR3 extends over 15 amino acids. Data came from immunoSEQ multiplex PCR; TCRdb stores just in-frame clones and leaves some out. The sample carries more than 55,000 clones, 89% recorded once. Worth noting for this clone: Its antigen is currently unknown.

The rearrangement uses TRBV5-1 and TRBJ1-5; D perhaps matches TRBD1 (5 bases). The sample was peripheral blood, taken 28 days after the second AZD1222 dose. This receptor was obtained from an adult who received the AZD1222 COVID-19 vaccine. The CDR3 region is CASSLGGTGNQPQHF. As DNA, the CDR3 is TGCGCCAGCAGCTTGGGGGGGACGGGCAATCAGCCCCAGCATTTT.